This T cell receptor (beta chain) originates from a study of post-analysis software for immune sequencing data (dated by TCRdb to about 2015). About the full investigation: Recorded disease courses included relapsing-remitting, secondary progressive and progressive-relapsing multiple sclerosis, with some patients lacking subtype annotation. The patient repertoires were compared against approximately ten previously published healthy control repertoires obtained from donors aged 6 to 25 years. A subset of samples was prepared in parallel using single-end sample barcoding, then pooled and co-amplified after Illumina adapter ligation. Study-wide findings and limitations: A handful of TRBV segments, including TRBV5-6, TRBV5-1 and TRBV20-1, were significantly more frequent in patients than controls. Direct clustering with F measure revealed strong co-clustering of samples prepared in the same batch, which led to a batch-effect correction. The control group was slightly older than the multiple sclerosis patient group. Compared with controls, multiple sclerosis patients had significantly lower normalized Chao1 diversity, a finding suggesting substantial peripheral T-cell clonal expansion.

Sequences SGHRS (CDR1) and YFSETQ (CDR2) are obtained from the germline V gene. Compared with germline, V lacks 0 bases and J lacks 3 bases; bases without a gene match: 7. Reading from cysteine to phenylalanine, the CDR3 counts 17 amino acids. The only DNA kept is the CDR3, 51 bases in frame from the first base. The library was prepared using PCR. TCRdb shows the sequencer as Illumina HiSeq 2500. Unique molecular identifiers were incorporated into TCR beta cDNA libraries to reduce PCR and sequencing biases. Every 1 to 10 million input T cells yielded approximately 500,000 cDNA molecules, meaning each molecule approximated one T cell. Patient libraries were prepared and sequenced with the same protocol used for the earlier healthy control dataset. Samples belonging to the same batch were prepared together, multiplexed and sequenced on a shared HiSeq lane. The source study handled its data this way. Raw barcoded reads were processed with MIGEC, and single-read molecular identifier groups were discarded before consensus assembly and CDR3 extraction. VDJtools was used for post-analysis of the clonotype tables, with diversity normalized by down-sampling every dataset to the smallest sample size. To correct batch-related cross-sample contamination, repertoire overlap clustering matched CDR3 amino acid sequences but not nucleotide sequences. TCRdb applied fastp at Q25 and MiXCR to the public reads, then kept only in-frame beta chains. Entries that share a CDR3 protein sequence are merged under the most common genes and DNA. TCRdb's processing, not the authors', yielded these V and J calls. Within this sample are some 260,000 distinct CDR3 sequences, with 35% to 40% of them counted one time only. The top ten constitute under 5% of the sample.

To demonstrate the VDJtools post-analysis software, TCR beta repertoires were profiled from the peripheral blood of 13 young patients with multiple sclerosis. The multiple sclerosis patients were children and adolescents between roughly 6 and 17 years of age. About this clonotype itself: Its target antigen remains unknown. No much larger clonotype is one base removed from it; base qualities were not supplied.

The sequence was obtained from a girl aged 10 to 17 with multiple sclerosis. Sequenced input: blood. The chain links TRBV5-1 with TRBJ2-2; TRBD1 aligns with 8 central bases. Read as DNA, the sequence is TGCGCCAGCAGCTTGGCCTCCAGGGGGCAAGACACCGGGGAGCTGTTTTTT. Its protein reads: CASSLASRGQDTGELFF. Outside the CDR3, residues come from the reference TRBV5-1 and TRBJ2-2 proteins, so the full variable domain is: KAGVTQTPRYLIKTRGQQVTLSCSPISGHRSVSWYQQTPGQGLQFLFEYFSETQRNKGNFPGRFSGRQFSNSRSEMNVSTLELGDSALYLCASSLASRGQDTGELFFGEGSRLTVL.